Included here is one TCR beta chain sequence, with context. A few counts support this clone. Its cognate antigen has yet to be identified. Relative to the germline gene, one junction end is altered; a read error may explain this. The CDR3 measures 14 amino acids from cysteine to phenylalanine. Of all the DNA, just the CDR3 is kept, 42 bases in frame from base 1. The germline V gene sets CDR1 to SGHRS and CDR2 to YFSETQ. The data originate from a study of cytomegalovirus exposure and HLA in healthy donors (dated by TCRdb to about 2017). About the full investigation: In an earlier analysis of 450 to 750 of the donors, 276 Gb of sequence data and 117 million unique TCR beta sequences from 180 million or so T cells were reported. Among 398 genotyped donors of the cohort, an average of around 240,000 unique TCR beta nucleotide sequences were sequenced per donor, approximately 20% of them non-productive. Class I and class II HLA loci were covered by the typing at four-digit resolution. The aim of the study was to test whether cataloging public T cell receptors could identify signatures of past pathogen exposure. A separate validation cohort of over 95 different subjects was used in addition to the roughly 620-subject first cohort. A later analysis re-examined previously published TCR beta repertoires from about 700 donors and added high-resolution HLA genotyping to investigate patterns of TCR occurrence. A later genetic analysis used genome-wide SNP genotypes for about three fifths of the 666 donors, treating that subset as a discovery cohort. A few DR-DQ haplotypes were treated as single units for association and clustering because of strong linkage in the cohort. In an earlier analysis of roughly 580 of the donors, high-throughput TCR beta sequencing was used to judge whether each TCR beta V gene segment behaved as functional or pseudogenic. Rather than drawing on any new phenotypic data, the later analysis identified candidate immune exposures from TCR beta sequences and the way those sequences occurred across donors. The T cell repertoires of around 730 subjects were profiled by immunosequencing and related to cytomegalovirus serostatus. The study combined high-throughput TCR immunosequencing, statistical association of individual TCRs with disease status, and machine learning to predict cytomegalovirus infection status. All discovery cohort repertoires had been generated on a single sequencing platform. The genetic ancestry cluster associated with self-reported Caucasian donors included roughly four fifths of the roughly 410 genotyped donors. Typing coverage varied by locus: about 620-630 donors for A, B, C, DRB1 and DQB1; 522 for DQA1; approximately 610 for DPA1; more than 450 for DPB1. Approximately 300 gigabases of sequencing data and approximately 80 million unique TCR sequences were included in an early release covering several hundred HLA-typed donors. Donor age, sex, ethnicity and CMV serostatus were collected together with the repertoire data.

In total, more than 500 healthy bone marrow donors made up the cohort. At the time of sampling, all cohort members were nominally healthy, though unrecorded immune exposures were likely present. The donor was CMV seronegative and was included in the group of 352 seronegative cohort members. A peripheral blood sample was provided by each donor, and peripheral blood mononuclear cells were used for TCR beta sequencing. The Qiagen DNeasy Blood Extraction Kit was used to extract genomic DNA from the blood cell samples. Libraries were made using the immunoSEQ multiplex PCR assay. The multiplex PCR relied on a mix of 60 forward primers for TCR Vbeta segments and 13 reverse primers for TCR Jbeta segments. A multiplex PCR assay on genomic DNA amplified the CDR3 region of rearranged TCR beta genes. The Illumina HiSeq System was used to sequence the amplified TCR beta libraries as 87-base-pair reads. The paper's data handling went like this. A later analysis counted about 82 million unique TCR beta chains across the 670 or so repertoires, and some 11 million of these chains were shared by at least two donors. A nearest-neighbor algorithm error-corrected the raw reads and collapsed the reads into unique sequences, merging closely related sequences to remove PCR and sequencing errors. CDR3 sequences were aligned to IMGT reference sequences to assign V, D and J gene segments. Each retained sequence needed at least a six-nucleotide match to both a V gene segment and a J gene segment. Rearrangements were classified as productive when the CDR3 lacked stop codons and remained in frame with V and J, and all other rearrangements were classified as non-productive. Following IMGT convention, CDR3 was defined as the stretch from the second conserved V-encoded cysteine up to the conserved J-encoded phenylalanine. In an earlier analysis of some 550 of the donors, sequences lacking an unambiguous match to a single V gene segment were excluded. In an earlier analysis of some 590 of the donors, V segments were called functional above 56.7% productive rearrangements and were called segregating when the between-donor standard deviation exceeded 5%. A statistical classification framework was built for diagnosing cytomegalovirus status from the catalog of TCR beta chain sequences. In a later analysis, V and J genes were assigned by comparing TCR nucleotide sequences against IMGT/GENE-DB human TR gene sequences. Using the TCRdist pipeline, a later analysis assigned CDR3 sequences along with most-parsimonious VDJ recombination scenarios. A later analysis defined each TCR beta chain by its CDR3 amino acid sequence plus V-gene family, and excluded reads lacking a unique V-gene family. As a way to deal with suspected cross-contamination and a sequencing artifact, a later analysis dropped hundreds of nucleotide sequences that were highly shared and had low generation probability. For each public chain, a later analysis derived a clonal expansion index from normalized ranks of inferred template counts within each repertoire. A later analysis computed generation probabilities with a VDJ recombination model fitted to out-of-frame rearrangements, and checked the results against IGoR. Hypergeometric tests were used in a later analysis to score TCR-TCR, TCR-HLA and TCR-CMV co-occurrence, with a repertoire-size bias correction applied to the TCR pairs. False discovery rates were estimated in a later analysis by permuting HLA or CMV assignments 20 times. In a later analysis, co-occurring TCRs were grouped with DBSCAN, and TCRdist sequence similarity was added when clustering was performed within HLA-allele-positive subsets. Repertoires with fewer than 30,000 or more than 120,000 public chains, plus five repertoires with anomalous nucleotide sharing, were excluded from co-occurrence clustering. This is the immuneACCESS table as TCRdb keeps it, with only in-frame sequences that have V and J called. A part of the clones is gone; compared with another copy, unresolved V genes explain less than half, and the rest is unexplained. Clonal size and the V and J genes are those of that table, whereas D and trimming came from the DNA. The sample table contains about 150,000 clones; only one count was recorded for about 80% of them. The ten largest make up about 0.66% of the sample.

Broader findings and caveats from the paper: The authors suggested that the approach could potentially be extended to other disease states and immunological phenotypes. The only immune exposure information available for the cohort was CMV serostatus. When HLA alleles, especially DR and DQ, strongly co-occurred, attributing TCR associations to individual alleles was difficult. Correlated functional status among segregating V segments might be attributable to linkage disequilibrium, but an unknown experimental factor could not be ruled out. In a later analysis, several top co-occurrence clusters were reported to appear linked to parvovirus B19, influenza, CMV and Epstein-Barr virus. A later genetic analysis associated a missense DCLRE1C variant with V-gene and J-gene trimming of TCR beta chains, and an independent cohort replicated the association. Sequencing depth was assumed to be roughly uniform across donors in the presence/absence analyses, though that assumption may not hold. A cluster of highly shared sequence variants was judged likely to represent a technical artifact of the sequencing pipeline. A further reported finding was that TCR beta sequences accurately predicted the HLA-A and HLA-B alleles for most subjects in the first cohort. In an earlier analysis of about 600 of the donors, most TCR beta V segments appeared in productive rearrangements about 87% or about 30% of the time, broadly matching IMGT annotations. A later analysis associated around 16,000 TCR beta sequences with specific HLA alleles at a false discovery rate of 0.05. Across donors, most TCR sequences were observed very rarely, whereas some public TCRs were present in many individuals. Three of the identified cytomegalovirus-associated TCR beta chains were confirmed in vitro to be specific for cytomegalovirus antigens. A later genetic analysis reported fewer N-insertions in productive TCRs among donors in an Asian-associated ancestry cluster than the roughly 700-donor mean. The study listed 150 to 200 TCR beta chains as associated with cytomegalovirus. This cohort had only TCR beta chains sequenced, and the lack of alpha or paired-chain data limited which features could be detected. In a later analysis, HLA-associated TCR beta chains showed more clonal expansion and lower generation probabilities than non-associated chains that were equally common. About 17 rarely observed V segments, including chromosome 9 orphons, were excluded from the earlier analysis of several hundred of the donors because counts were too low. Because some donors lacked HLA typing at each locus, the association tests relied only on the typed subset. In a later analysis, the rate of TCR association differed among HLA loci, with DRB1 alleles having the most associated TCRs and HLA-C alleles having the fewest. In both the original and validation cohorts, the classifier was reported to diagnose cytomegalovirus status with high specificity and sensitivity. The 87-base-pair reads could not distinguish some IMGT-functional V segments, including TRBV6-2 and TRBV6-3, so those segments were excluded. A later analysis found that most CMV-associated TCR beta chains appeared HLA-restricted, with HLA associations seemingly driven largely by CMV exposure.

The chain is made from TRBV5-1 and TRBJ2-1; the D gene is perhaps TRBD1, on 6 matching bases. This TCR derives from a male donor in good health and CMV-seronegative. The sequenced sample consisted of PBMCs. The DNA is TGCGCCAGCAGTTTGGACAGCATCTACAATGAGCAGTTCTTC. Translated, this is CASSLDSIYNEQFF.